This T cell receptor (beta chain) was documented in a study of shared clonotypes between healthy human individuals (TCRdb year 2020). Regarding the research as a whole: The cohort comprised two women and three men aged 18 to 49 years. For each donor, three plates each were used for CD4 naive and CD4 memory, two plates were used for CD8 naive, and one plate was used for CD8 memory. The study deeply sequenced blood TCR repertoires of 5 or 6 healthy adults to estimate repertoire size and the extent of clonotype sharing between individuals. Libraries were prepared and TCR repertoires were sequenced by different laboratories using diverse techniques, in order to increase sequencing depth and limit assay-specific biases. Per donor, leukapheresis produced somewhere between about 0.9 and 9 billion PBMCs.

Using the deep immunoSEQ assay, multiplex PCR amplified TCR CDR3 regions from genomic DNA. For each cell subset, the extracted genomic DNA was distributed evenly across all wells of several immunoSEQ 96-well plates, and each plate served as one replicate. Each replicate PCR for sorted subsets received around 0.2 ug genomic DNA, equal to about 30,000 T cell genomes. Purified libraries were measured with a Qubit 3.0 fluorometer, size-checked on a Bioanalyzer 2100, and measured again with the KAPA Library Quantification kit. Each immunoSEQ 96-well plate was sequenced on its own single-read 150-cycle Illumina NextSeq 550 flow cell. The authors' analysis ran thus. Because the immunoSEQ output held only junctional sequences and lacked quality scores, the filtering could not match the filtering applied to full-length reads. To assign V/J genes and CDR3, sequences were annotated using PyIR, a Python wrapper for IgBLAST v1.9, with IMGT germline references. Reads were removed for weak V/J assignments (E-value above 1e-6), missing CDR3, stop codons, out-of-frame junctions, or ambiguous translated residues. A V3J clonotype was defined by an identical inferred V gene, J gene, and CDR3 amino acid sequence. Percentage overlap between repertoires was calculated by dividing the number of shared unique clonotypes by the size of the smaller repertoire. Repertoire richness was assessed with RTK rarefaction, the Chao1 estimator, and Recon v2.1 estimates of unobserved clonotypes. Generation probabilities for all TCRbeta clonotypes obtained by the gDNA method from a handful of donors were computed using OLGA. Held by TCRdb, this immuneACCESS table contains in-frame sequences only and omits some clones. Under half of the omission traces to an unresolved V gene where checked; the cause of the rest is unknown. That table gives V, J and clone size, and the DNA gave D and trimming. This sample comprises fewer than 3 million clones, less than 95% of them detected only once. The ten largest make up 0.37% of the sample.

Clipping removes 2 bases from V and 5 bases from J, with 8 as the unmatched junction base count. The CDR3 sequence holds 15 residues, the cysteine and phenylalanine included. Only the CDR3 portion is preserved as DNA: 45 bases, with reading frame beginning at the first base. From a lookup of the germline V gene, CDR1 and CDR2 are SGHTA and FQGNSA. Healthy HIV-negative adults with no recently reported acute infections or vaccinations were included as donors. Every donor was a Caucasian adult living in Nashville, Tennessee, USA. Magnetic negative selection was used to enrich CD4+ T cells, after which naive cells were positively selected on CD45RA and the negative fraction became the memory subset. Blood was obtained by leukapheresis, after which PBMCs were separated by Ficoll-Histopaque density gradient centrifugation and cryopreserved in liquid nitrogen vapor phase. Analytical flow cytometry was used to check the purity and quantity of each magnetically sorted T cell population. From each sorted fraction, genomic DNA was isolated and quantified by UV absorbance on a Nanodrop 2000c.

Study-wide findings and limitations: Sharing across several donors was observed for roughly 5.4% of naive CD4, 3% to 4% of naive CD8, around 2.5% of memory CD4, and roughly 0.4% of memory CD8 clonotypes. Clonotypes shared by all four sorted-subset donors showed higher generation probabilities than non-shared clonotypes. Even with the large sequencing depth, rarefaction of the sorted-subset datasets indicated that sequencing was incomplete. Naive subsets generally had larger estimated clonotype richness than memory subsets. Only blood was sampled, and tissue TCR repertoires likely differ from those in blood. Pairwise subsampling indicated that sequencing depth was expected to affect the degree of clonotype sharing among donors. Because the study included a small number of donors, the genetic and exposure-history diversity represented was limited.

In the case of this clone: Its antigen target is currently unknown. No qualities accompany the bases; no much larger clone lies one base away.

The rearranged segments are TRBV7-2 and TRBJ2-7; 8 of the junction bases match TRBD1. The source is a man aged 18 to 35 in good health. Some clones in this sample may be carry-over from other donors' samples. Material: naive CD4+ T cells from PBMCs. In light of the paper, this sample's cell subset or site label describes: CD45RA+ positively selected. The CDR3 region reads CASSLSSQGGNEQYF. The bases are TGTGCCAGCAGCTTATCCTCACAGGGGGGAAACGAGCAGTACTTC. With the portions outside the CDR3 filled from the reference TRBV7-2 and TRBJ2-7 genes, the complete variable region becomes GAGVSQSPSNKVTEKGKDVELRCDPISGHTALYWYRQSLGQGLEFLIYFQGNSAPDKSGLPSDRFSAERTGGSVSTLTIQRTQQEDSAVYLCASSLSSQGGNEQYFGPGTRLTVT.